This passage covers 10 T cell receptor beta chains from one sample sequenced in a study of blood T cell repertoires in COVID-19. Some clones are missing from TCRdb's copy, which holds only in-frame ones; the method was immunoSEQ multiplex PCR. This sample carries more than 65,000 clones, around 90% of them seen once, and the ten largest clones take 6.6%. Sequencing was carried out using peripheral blood. These receptors all stem from a man aged 50 to 60 with active COVID-19.

This clone was seen just once. The chain has TRBV7-2 and TRBJ2-1, with D possibly TRBD1 on 5 matching bases. CDR3 size: 13 residues. Per germline, CDR1 SGHTA and CDR2 FQGNSA. Trimming removed 10 bases from V and 2 bases from J, with 12 bases in between. CDR3 region: CATDRYPYNEQFF. The CDR3 DNA reads as TGTGCCACTGACAGATATCCCTACAATGAGCAGTTCTTC.

The chain employs TRBV7-2 and TRBJ2-5; 7 nucleotides align to TRBD1. V shed 5 bases and J 5 bases; nucleotides not matched to a gene: 5. Germline assignment: CDR1 SGHTA and CDR2 FQGNSA. There are 13 residues in the CDR3. The CDR3 DNA reads as TGTGCCAGCAGCCCCGACAGGGACGAGACCCAGTACTTC. This translates into CASSPDRDETQYF.

CDR3 amino acids: CASSFSFGYTF. DNA of the CDR3: TGTGCCAGCAGTTTTTCATTTGGCTACACCTTC. The rearrangement links TRBV28 to TRBJ1-2; D unclear. The CDR3 loop spans 11 amino acids. The germline V gene encodes CDR1 MDHEN and CDR2 SYDVKM. V shed 3 bases and J shed 7 bases, with 6 bases lying between them.

Only one count was recorded for this clone. The rearrangement joins TRBV6-5 to TRBJ1-2; D may be TRBD1 (5 bases). V was clipped by 7 bases and J by 1 base, with 16 bases between them. The germline V gene encodes CDR1 MNHEY and CDR2 SVGAGI. The CDR3 consists of 15 residues. The CDR3 spells CASIRGQSNNYGYTF. The CDR3 nucleotides are TGTGCCAGCATTAGGGGCCAGAGTAATAACTATGGCTACACCTTC.

The V call is TRBV28, the J call TRBJ2-3, with TRBD2 matching over 14 bases. CDR1 is MDHEN and CDR2 is SYDVKM in the germline V gene. The CDR3 is 16 amino acids. J gave up 6 bases and V 6 bases, and 8 bases lay outside the gene matches. The CDR3 nucleotides are TGTGCCAGCAGGTCGGGACTAGCGGGAGCGTGGGATACGCAGTATTTT. It encodes CASRSGLAGAWDTQYF.

The chain employs TRBV28 and TRBJ1-2; tentatively, D is TRBD1 (5 bases). The ends were cut back, 8 bases at V and 5 bases at J, with 15 bases in the middle. Germline V CDR1 and CDR2: MDHEN, SYDVKM. The CDR3 length is 13 residues. CDR3 sequence: CASVPGPLYGYTF. In nucleotides, the CDR3 is TGTGCCAGCGTCCCAGGGCCCCTTTATGGCTACACCTTC.

This clone is categorized as medium-sized. J is TRBJ2-7 and V is TRBV5-4, with a tentative D call TRBD2 (6 bases). V was pared by 2 bases and J by 8 bases, with 23 bases between. The CDR3 covers 16 residues. Germline CDR1 is SGHNT and CDR2 is YYREEE (reference sequence). The chain's CDR3 is CASSFSLTATRGKQYF. As DNA, the CDR3 is TGTGCCAGCAGCTTTTCCCTAACAGCGACCCGGGGGAAGCAGTACTTC.

This chain connects TRBV7-3 to TRBJ2-1, with a weak D call TRBD2 (7 bases). Germline-derived CDR1 and CDR2 are SGHTA and FQGTGA. This CDR3 has 15 residues. V was clipped by 5 bases and J by 6 bases, with 17 bases between them. The CDR3 region is CASSQGGAIGNEQFF. The DNA of the CDR3 is TGTGCCAGCAGCCAAGGGGGGGCAATCGGCAATGAGCAGTTCTTC. Supplemented by reference TRBV7-3 and TRBJ2-1, the full variable domain reads GAGVSQTPSNKVTEKGKYVELRCDPISGHTALYWYRQSLGQGPEFLIYFQGTGAADDSGLPNDRFFAVRPEGSVSTLKIQRTERGDSAVYLCASSQGGAIGNEQFFGPGTRLTVL.

The rearrangement joins TRBV11-2 to TRBJ2-1; D is possibly TRBD2 (5 bases). Trimming took 7 bases from V and 8 from J, leaving 9 bases between them. Germline CDR1 reads SGHAT; CDR2 reads FQNNGV. CDR3 length: 11 amino acids. The CDR3 loop reads CASTRRHEQFF. The CDR3 DNA follows: TGTGCCAGCACCCGGAGGCATGAGCAGTTCTTC. The full variable domain, in which reference TRBV11-2 and TRBJ2-1 provide the parts outside the CDR3, is EAGVAQSPRYKIIEKRQSVAFWCNPISGHATLYWYQQILGQGPKLLIQFQNNGVVDDSQLPKDRFSAERLKGVDSTLKIQPAKLEDSAVYLCASTRRHEQFFGPGTRLTVL.

J is TRBJ1-2 and V is TRBV3-1 (or the pseudogene TRBV3-2), with D tentatively TRBD1 (6 bases). The CDR3 is made up of 13 amino acids. V was shortened by 9 bases and J by 6 bases, with 17 bases between the two germline ends. Germline V CDR1 and CDR2: LGHDT, YNNKEL (reference sequence). Here the CDR3 reads CASIGQSRDGYTF. Here the CDR3 DNA reads TGTGCCAGTATCGGACAGTCAAGGGATGGCTACACCTTC.